One sample yielded the 28 T cell receptor beta chains listed below, sequenced in a study of shared clonotypes between healthy human individuals. Produced via immunoSEQ multiplex PCR; TCRdb's table is partial and in-frame only. The repertoire has around 2.1 million clones, roughly 91% of them found once; the top ten carry approximately 1.7%. Positively selected for CCR7, the CD45RO-negative cells used as naive CD8 cells excluded terminally differentiated effector memory CD45RA+ cells. The sequenced sample consisted of naive CD8+ T cells from PBMCs. Receptors originate from a man younger than 35 in good health. Some clones in this sample may be carry-over from other donors' samples.

Comment on this clone: This CDR3 is also generated by other DNA sequences in the sample. The chain is built from TRBV7-9 and TRBJ2-1, with D tentatively TRBD1 (5 bases). The CDR3 runs 14 residues. From germline, CDR1 is SEHNR and CDR2 FQNEAQ (reference sequence). Trimming pared 1 base from V and 4 bases from J, leaving 8 bases between. CDR3 amino acids: CASSLGSGYNEQFF. DNA of the CDR3: TGTGCCAGCAGCTTAGGGTCAGGGTACAATGAGCAGTTCTTC.

The J gene is TRBJ2-7, the V gene TRBV9; D may be TRBD1 or TRBD2 (5 bases each). The CDR3 length is 14 residues. Trimming stripped 4 bases from V and 2 bases from J, with 13 bases between. CDR1 is SGDLS and CDR2 is YYNGEE in the germline V gene. In nucleotides, the CDR3 is TGTGCCAGCAGCAACCGGGACGGAACCTACGAGCAGTACTTC. It yields the protein CASSNRDGTYEQYF.

J is TRBJ2-1 and V is TRBV18; 13 bases are shared with TRBD2. The germline V gene has CDR1 KGHSH and CDR2 LQKENI. The CDR3 consists of 15 residues. V shed 3 bases, J shed 10 bases, and the junction held 6 bases outside the gene matches. In DNA, the CDR3 is TGTGCCAGCTCACCGTGGACTAGCGGGAGTTTAGAGCAGTTCTTC. Residues: CASSPWTSGSLEQFF.

Only one count was recorded for this clone. The chain recombines TRBV19 with TRBJ2-1; D is possibly TRBD1 (6 bases). Trimming took off 3 bases at V and 7 bases at J, with 19 bases between the two ends. Germline V gives CDR1 LNHDA, CDR2 SQIVND (reference sequence). This CDR3 has 16 residues. The CDR3 region has the DNA TGTGCCAGTAGTATGTTGAGGACAGCAGCTAGAAATGAGCAGTTCTTC. It translates to CASSMLRTAARNEQFF.

This chain joins TRBV4-1 and TRBJ2-7; D is unresolved. The CDR3 loop spans 15 amino acids. Germline loops: CDR1 MGHRA, CDR2 YSYEKL. V was trimmed by 0 bases and J by 0 bases, leaving 9 bases between them. The CDR3 region is CASSQDPFPSYEQYF. The CDR3 nucleotides are TGCGCCAGCAGCCAAGATCCCTTCCCCTCCTACGAGCAGTACTTC.

The rearrangement links TRBV6-1 to TRBJ1-5, with D unresolved. Between the trimmed V and J ends, which lost 1 base and 0 bases, there was a span of 16 bases. This CDR3 has 18 residues. CDR1 and CDR2 (germline): MNHNS, SASEGT. This chain's CDR3 is CASSEGMETGYSNQPQHF. The CDR3 DNA reads as TGTGCCAGCAGTGAAGGGATGGAGACGGGGTATAGCAATCAGCCCCAGCATTTT.

This chain joins TRBV7-9 and TRBJ2-7, with 8 bases lining up with TRBD1. Per germline, CDR1 SEHNR and CDR2 FQNEAQ (reference sequence). The CDR3 sequence is 16 residues long. The junction had 10 bases not matched to a gene; V was cut back by 3 bases and J by 3 bases. This CDR3 reads CASSFHRDRMDYEQYF. The CDR3 DNA is TGTGCCAGCAGCTTCCACCGGGACAGGATGGACTACGAGCAGTACTTC.

This clone occurred once. The chain employs TRBV5-1 and TRBJ2-1; TRBD1 matches 9 bases. The CDR3 loop spans 15 amino acids. V shed 3 bases, J shed 8 bases, and the junction held 9 bases outside the gene matches. The germline CDR1 and CDR2 sequences are SGHRS and YFSETQ. In DNA form, the CDR3 reads TGCGCCAGCAGCTCGGACGGGACAGGGTTCCATGAGCAGTTCTTC. Translating gives CASSSDGTGFHEQFF. Using reference TRBV5-1 and TRBJ2-1 for the parts outside the CDR3, the full variable domain is KAGVTQTPRYLIKTRGQQVTLSCSPISGHRSVSWYQQTPGQGLQFLFEYFSETQRNKGNFPGRFSGRQFSNSRSEMNVSTLELGDSALYLCASSSDGTGFHEQFFGPGTRLTVL.

Written as DNA, the CDR3 is TGTGCCAACAGAGGACAGAGGACCTACGAGCAGTACTTC. Protein: CANRGQRTYEQYF. The chain carries TRBV19 and TRBJ2-7, with D perhaps matching TRBD1 (6 bases). Trimming stripped 10 bases from V and 2 bases from J, with 15 bases between. Per the germline V gene, CDR1 is LNHDA and CDR2 is SQIVND (reference sequence). CDR3 size: 13 residues.

CDR3 in DNA: TGTGCCAGCAGCCAAGAAACCTGGGAGGGGATCACAGATACGCAGTATTTT. Its protein is CASSQETWEGITDTQYF. This chain joins TRBV14 and TRBJ2-3; 7 bases map to TRBD2. CDR3 length: 17 amino acids. Germline CDR1 reads SGHDN; CDR2 reads FVKESK. Unmatched junction bases numbered 8, after V lost 0 bases and J lost 2 bases.

V usage is TRBV27 and J usage is TRBJ1-4, with D perhaps TRBD1 (5 bases). Germline V lookup: CDR1 MNHEY, CDR2 SMNVEV (reference sequence). V gave up 9 bases and J gave up 7 bases, with 15 bases separating them. The CDR3 is made up of 13 amino acids. The CDR3 spells CASRLRGFEKLFF. CDR3 in DNA: TGTGCCAGTCGCCTTCGGGGGTTTGAAAAACTGTTTTTT.

The chain links TRBV19 to TRBJ2-4; 7 bases align to TRBD2. J lost 0 bases, V lost 10 bases, and 3 bases had no gene match. CDR1 and CDR2 from the germline V gene are LNHDA and SQIVND (reference sequence). CDR3 length: 13 amino acids. The CDR3 loop is CATRGEAKNIQYF. The CDR3 nucleotides read TGTGCCACCCGGGGGGAAGCCAAAAACATTCAGTACTTC.

The chain uses TRBV11-3 and TRBJ2-1, with 14 nucleotides matching TRBD2. CDR1 is SGHNT, CDR2 YENEEA, per germline. The V and J ends lost 5 bases and 5 bases, in that order; junction bases with no gene match: 14. The CDR3 is 19 amino acids. CDR3: CASSPGLAGGRYGDNEQFF. CDR3 sequence (DNA): TGTGCCAGCAGCCCCGGACTAGCGGGAGGAAGGTACGGGGACAATGAGCAGTTCTTC.

J is TRBJ1-1 and V is TRBV30, with a tentative D call TRBD1 (6 bases). Germline V CDR1 and CDR2: GTSNPN, SVGIG (reference sequence). Trimming took off 3 bases at V and 3 bases at J, with 14 bases between the two ends. The CDR3 has 14 residues. In DNA form, the CDR3 reads TGTGCCTGGAGAAACAGGGTGTACGACACTGAAGCTTTCTTT. Translating gives CAWRNRVYDTEAFF.

The rearrangement joins TRBV7-2 to TRBJ2-3; tentatively, D is TRBD2 (5 bases). The CDR3 consists of 15 residues. Germline CDR1 is SGHTA and CDR2 is FQGNSA. V was shortened by 5 bases and J by 1 base, with 13 bases between the two germline ends. CDR3 DNA: TGTGCCAGCAGCCTCGAGGGCACGGGCACAGATACGCAGTATTTT. It yields the protein CASSLEGTGTDTQYF.

V is TRBV7-2 and J is TRBJ2-1; 9 bases are shared with TRBD1. V dropped 5 bases and J dropped 4; count of bases not matched to a gene: 9. Per germline, CDR1 SGHTA and CDR2 FQGNSA. The CDR3 is 16 residues long. The CDR3 DNA reads as TGTGCCAGCAGCGGCCACCGGGACAGGGCGTACAATGAGCAGTTCTTC. Its translation is CASSGHRDRAYNEQFF.

The V gene is TRBV7-9, the J gene TRBJ2-5; D perhaps matches TRBD2 (6 bases). Germline CDR1 reads SEHNR; CDR2 reads FQNEAQ (reference sequence). The CDR3 sequence is 15 residues long. Trimming left V 0 bases short and J 5 bases short, with 13 bases between. The CDR3 reads CASSLARTILETQYF. In DNA form, the CDR3 reads TGTGCCAGCAGCTTAGCCCGGACTATACTCGAGACCCAGTACTTC.

In its sample, this clone was seen once. The chain uses TRBV5-5 and TRBJ2-1; D possibly matches TRBD1 or TRBD2 (5 bases each). In germline, CDR1 is SGHKS, CDR2 YYEKEE (reference sequence). The germline V and J ends were trimmed by 2 bases and 6 bases, with 9 bases remaining between them. This CDR3 region has 13 residues. CDR3 coding DNA: TGTGCCAGCAGCTTAGGGACGGCCAATGAGCAGTTCTTC. Translating gives CASSLGTANEQFF.

The chain carries TRBV27 and TRBJ2-1; the D gene is possibly TRBD2 (6 bases). V shed 5 bases and J shed 4 bases, with 12 bases lying between them. Germline V gene sequence: CDR1 MNHEY, CDR2 SMNVEV (reference sequence). The CDR3 is 14 residues long. CDR3 sequence reads: CASSKRARYNEQFF. The CDR3 DNA reads TGTGCCAGCAGTAAGCGGGCAAGGTACAATGAGCAGTTCTTC.

The CDR3 region has the DNA TGTGCCAGCAGGGGCCGGGACCAAATATCCTACGAGCAGTACTTC. Its translation is CASRGRDQISYEQYF. This sequence joins TRBV27 and TRBJ2-7; D is perhaps TRBD1 or TRBD2 (5 bases each). CDR3 length equals 15 residues. The V gene lost 6 bases and the J gene lost 1 base, with 16 bases spanning the gap. In germline, CDR1 is MNHEY, CDR2 SMNVEV (reference sequence).

This clone was picked up a small number of times. The chain links TRBV19 to TRBJ1-5; D is unclear. V shed 4 bases and J shed 1 base, with 8 bases lying between them. Germline CDR1 reads LNHDA; CDR2 reads SQIVND (reference sequence). The CDR3 has 14 amino acids. CDR3 DNA: TGTGCCAGTAGTACCACGTCCAGCAATCAGCCCCAGCATTTT. This codes for CASSTTSSNQPQHF.

Comments on this clone: This sample includes further DNA sequences coding for the same CDR3. This chain joins TRBV10-2 and TRBJ2-7; maybe TRBD1 (6 bases). Trimming left V 3 bases short and J 3 bases short, with 6 bases between. CDR1 and CDR2 (germline): WSHSY, SAAADI. The CDR3 is made up of 12 amino acids. The CDR3 nucleotides are TGCGCCAGCAGTGAAGGGGGCTACGAGCAGTACTTC. Encoded protein: CASSEGGYEQYF.

V gene TRBV27 combines with J gene TRBJ2-1; 9 bases align to TRBD2. This CDR3 comprises 15 residues. Germline V gene data show CDR1 as MNHEY and CDR2 as SMNVEV (reference sequence). With V trimmed by 5 bases and J by 3 bases, 5 bases remained unmatched. The CDR3, as DNA: TGTGCCAGCAGTCCCAATAGCGGGGGCTACAATGAGCAGTTCTTC. This translates into CASSPNSGGYNEQFF.

The J gene is TRBJ2-1, the V gene TRBV29-1, with 10 bases lining up with TRBD2. Unmatched junction bases numbered 15, after V lost 3 bases and J lost 4 bases. The germline V gene has CDR1 SQVTM and CDR2 ANQGSEA. This CDR3 contains 18 residues. CDR3 residues: CSVEAQGWASGSYNEQFF. Here the CDR3 DNA reads TGCAGCGTTGAGGCACAGGGATGGGCTAGCGGGAGTTACAATGAGCAGTTCTTC.

The sample holds one count of this clone. The chain joins TRBV19 to TRBJ1-5, with D perhaps matching TRBD1 (5 bases). CDR3 length: 14 amino acids. Between the trimmed V and J ends, which lost 8 bases and 4 bases, there was a span of 15 bases. Germline lookup yields CDR1 LNHDA and CDR2 SQIVND (reference sequence). In nucleotides, the CDR3 is TGTGCCAGTTCCCTACTACAGGAGAATCAGCCCCAGCATTTT. It specifies CASSLLQENQPQHF.

DNA of the CDR3: TGTGCCAGCAGGGGGACTAGCGGGAGGAGCTCCTACGAGCAGTACTTC. Protein product: CASRGTSGRSSYEQYF. The chain carries TRBV28 and TRBJ2-7; 15 bases align to TRBD2. The CDR3 sequence is 16 residues long. Unmatched junction bases numbered 3, after V lost 6 bases and J lost 0 bases. Germline-derived CDR1 and CDR2 are MDHEN and SYDVKM.

The chain employs TRBV5-4 and TRBJ2-5; D gene uncertain. Germline V gene lookup returns CDR1 SGHNT and CDR2 YYREEE (reference sequence). Trimming stripped 0 bases from V and 0 bases from J, with 9 bases between. The CDR3 runs to 15 residues. CDR3 DNA sequence: TGTGCCAGCAGCTTGGGACGTACGTACCAAGAGACCCAGTACTTC. It is translated as CASSLGRTYQETQYF.

J is TRBJ2-3 and V is TRBV18, with D hard to call. This CDR3 has 19 amino acids. The ends were cut back, 4 bases at V and 0 bases at J, with 23 bases in the middle. Germline CDR1 reads KGHSH; CDR2 reads LQKENI. CDR3 in amino acids: CASSLSRSVDLTSTDTQYF. The CDR3 DNA is TGTGCCAGCTCACTATCAAGAAGTGTAGACTTAACTAGCACAGATACGCAGTATTTT.